This T cell receptor beta chain was identified in a study of T cells after yellow fever vaccination. Overall study context: Preparing low-cell-number fractions relied on SMART-Seq v4 Ultra Low Input. Whole-study findings and limits: Weaker overall, the secondary response nonetheless peaked faster (day 5 versus 15).

The V gene lost 0 bases and the J gene lost 4 bases, with 7 bases spanning the gap. The CDR3 has 13 amino acids. This clonotype was detected only a few times. Its specificity is unknown. TCRdb itself ran the 5' RACE reads through MiXCR, one entry per CDR3 protein. The data hold some 250,000 distinct CDR3 sequences, with about 7% observed a single time. The sample here was CD4+ T cells sorted from PBMCs, taken 15 days after the yellow fever booster vaccination. The receptor was derived from a man aged 30 to 45 who received the YFV17D yellow fever vaccine. V and J are TRBV23-1 and TRBJ2-7, with a possible D match to TRBD2 (5 bases). TRBV23-1 has ORF status, its function being uncertain. The CDR3 DNA sequence: TGCGCCAGCAGTCAATCGCGAGGGTACGAGCAGTACTTC. This encodes CASSQSRGYEQYF.